This passage covers 21 T cell receptor beta chains from one sample sequenced in a study of graft-versus-host responses after intestinal transplantation. Method: immunoSEQ multiplex PCR; TCRdb's copy keeps in-frame clones and lacks some. Among roughly 50,000 clones listed, roughly 89% were seen once. This specimen was PBMCs, taken 650 to 670 days after intestinal transplant. These receptors all stem from a human patient who received an intestinal transplant, so some T cells may come from the graft donor.

V usage is TRBV18 and J usage is TRBJ1-6; 7 nucleotides agree with TRBD1. CDR1 is KGHSH, CDR2 LQKENI, per germline. The CDR3 length is 14 residues. J gave up 7 bases and V 3 bases, and 3 bases lay outside the gene matches. The DNA for the CDR3 is TGTGCCAGCTCACCGACAGGGATAAATTCACCCCTCCACTTT. The encoded protein is CASSPTGINSPLHF.

This clone was observed once. The chain recombines TRBV2 with TRBJ2-7; either TRBD1 or TRBD2 may supply D (5 bases each). The CDR3 loop spans 15 amino acids. CDR1 is SNHLY, CDR2 FYNNEI, per germline. Trimming left V 1 base short and J 2 bases short, with 12 bases between. Here the CDR3 DNA reads TGTGCCAGCAGTGAAGGGCGACCGGGGCCCTACGAGCAGTACTTC. Translated: CASSEGRPGPYEQYF.

The chain uses TRBV14 and TRBJ2-5; D unclear. The CDR3 runs to 15 residues. Germline lookup yields CDR1 SGHDN and CDR2 FVKESK. Trimming stripped 0 bases from V and 5 bases from J, with 13 bases between. DNA of the CDR3: TGTGCCAGCAGCCAAGATTTCTCGCTATGGGAGACCCAGTACTTC. It yields the protein CASSQDFSLWETQYF.

In its sample, this clone was seen once. CDR3 residues: CASSQSPGQGAYGYTF. CDR3 coding DNA: TGCGCCAGCAGTCAAAGCCCGGGACAGGGTGCGTATGGCTACACCTTC. This chain connects TRBV23-1 to TRBJ1-2; 9 bases line up with TRBD1. TRBV23-1 is an open reading frame, and its role is uncertain. V shed 2 bases, J shed 5 bases, and the junction held 9 bases outside the gene matches. This CDR3 comprises 16 residues.

This chain links TRBV4-2 with TRBJ1-1, with D unresolved. CDR1 and CDR2 from the germline V gene are LGHNA and YNFKEQ. Trimming stripped 0 bases from V and 0 bases from J, with 8 bases between. CDR3 size: 15 residues. As DNA, the CDR3 is TGTGCCAGCAGCCAAGAACGGGATTTGAACACTGAAGCTTTCTTT. Its translation: CASSQERDLNTEAFF.

This clone was seen a few times. The chain combines TRBV5-4 with TRBJ2-6; D possibly matches TRBD1 or TRBD2 (6 bases each). V lost 4 bases, J lost 3 bases, and 14 bases lay in between. This CDR3 is 16 amino acids long. Per germline, CDR1 SGHNT and CDR2 YYREEE (reference sequence). This chain's CDR3 is CASSQEEGDGANVLTF. The CDR3 nucleotides read TGTGCCAGCAGCCAAGAGGAGGGGGATGGGGCCAACGTCCTGACTTTC.

The V gene is TRBV2, the J gene TRBJ1-2; 12 nucleotides align to TRBD1. This CDR3 is 17 amino acids long. Germline V gene sequence: CDR1 SNHLY, CDR2 FYNNEI. The V segment lost 0 bases and the J segment 8 bases; nucleotides outside the gene matches: 10. The CDR3 nucleotides are TGTGCCAGCAGTGAAGCGCTTCTGGGACAGGGGGCAGGAGGCTACACCTTC. Amino acid sequence: CASSEALLGQGAGGYTF.

This chain joins TRBV5-4 and TRBJ2-1, with D tentatively TRBD2 (6 bases). Looked up from germline, CDR1 is SGHNT and CDR2 is YYREEE (reference sequence). V was clipped by 5 bases and J by 6 bases, with 18 bases between them. CDR3 length: 15 amino acids. This CDR3 is CASRDSGAGLNEQFF. CDR3 nucleotide sequence: TGTGCCAGCAGGGACTCGGGCGCGGGGCTCAATGAGCAGTTCTTC.

This chain connects TRBV28 to TRBJ1-1, with a tentative D call TRBD1 (5 bases). The CDR3 totals 13 residues. Germline V lookup: CDR1 MDHEN, CDR2 SYDVKM. The V end lost 4 bases, the J end lost 7 bases, and 13 bases lay between the germline ends. The CDR3 nucleotides are TGTGCCAGCAGTTACCCACGGGACGTTGAAGCTTTCTTT. Its protein product is CASSYPRDVEAFF.

V is TRBV10-1 and J is TRBJ2-2; either TRBD1 or TRBD2 may fit D (5 bases each). CDR3 size: 15 residues. V lost 4 bases to trimming and J lost 2 bases, with 11 bases between them. Germline CDR1 and CDR2: WNHNN and SYGVQD (reference sequence). For the CDR3, the DNA is TGCGCCAGCAGTGGGTCGGGGCACAACACCGGGGAGCTGTTTTTT. Protein product: CASSGSGHNTGELFF.

The chain links TRBV19 to TRBJ1-5, with D perhaps TRBD1 (5 bases). In germline, CDR1 is LNHDA, CDR2 SQIVND (reference sequence). Trimming shortened V by 9 bases and J by 0 bases, and 12 bases separated the two germline ends. There are 14 residues in the CDR3. The CDR3 is CASQGWVSNQPQHF. The CDR3 DNA is TGTGCCAGCCAGGGATGGGTTAGCAATCAGCCCCAGCATTTT.

The chain couples TRBV7-9 to TRBJ2-6; 7 bases are a match to TRBD1. The CDR3 runs 18 residues. V shed 5 bases and J 0 bases; nucleotides not matched to a gene: 10. CDR1 SEHNR and CDR2 FQNEAQ come from the germline V gene (reference sequence). CDR3 bases: TGTGCCAGCAGCGTAATCCGGGACAGCTCCTCTGGGGCCAACGTCCTGACTTTC. The encoded protein is CASSVIRDSSSGANVLTF.

V gene TRBV4-1 combines with J gene TRBJ2-7; 7 bases line up with TRBD2. CDR1 is MGHRA and CDR2 is YSYEKL in the germline V gene. CDR3 length: 16 residues. The trim removed 0 bases at V and 1 base at J, leaving 6 bases unmatched. The CDR3 spells CASSQERLAESYEQYF. The CDR3 DNA reads as TGCGCCAGCAGCCAAGAAAGGCTAGCGGAGTCCTACGAGCAGTACTTC.

The CDR3 protein is CASRGNYNEQFF. CDR3 nucleotides: TGTGCCAGCAGAGGTAACTACAATGAGCAGTTCTTC. This chain connects TRBV9 to TRBJ2-1, with D uncertain. This CDR3 contains 12 residues. CDR1 SGDLS and CDR2 YYNGEE come from the germline V gene. Trimming removed 5 bases at V and 3 bases at J, with 6 bases between.

This chain connects TRBV6-4 to TRBJ2-3; 10 positions match TRBD1. This CDR3 is 14 amino acids long. V lost 2 bases and J lost 4; bases outside the gene matches: 0. Germline assignment: CDR1 MRHNA and CDR2 SNTAGT. CDR3: CASSDDRGPDTQYF. CDR3 nucleotides: TGTGCCAGCAGTGACGACAGGGGGCCAGATACGCAGTATTTT.

J is TRBJ1-2 and V is TRBV5-6; D is unresolved. This CDR3 is 16 amino acids long. V lost 3 bases and J 8 bases, leaving 23 bases between the germline ends. Germline V gene data show CDR1 as SGHDT and CDR2 as YYEEEE. The CDR3 region has the DNA TGTGCCAGCAGCTACCCGGGAGCACGTGGACGGAGGGGCTACACCTTC. The encoded protein is CASSYPGARGRRGYTF.

The chain has TRBV18 and TRBJ2-7; D is unclear. This CDR3 has 13 residues. V gave up 0 bases and J gave up 6 bases, with 9 bases separating them. The germline gives CDR1 KGHSH, CDR2 LQKENI. The CDR3 is CASSPPGTVEQYF. The CDR3 DNA follows: TGTGCCAGCTCACCACCAGGAACAGTCGAGCAGTACTTC.

Note on this clone: Germline and junction disagree at one end, which may indicate a read error. Different DNA sequences within this sample yield the same CDR3. Here the CDR3 DNA reads TGTGCCAGCAGCGAAGAGAACCCCGGTGAGACCCAGTACTTC. This translates into CASSEENPGETQYF. The V call is TRBV2, the J call TRBJ2-5; no clear D. The CDR3 has 14 amino acids. From germline, CDR1 is SNHLY and CDR2 FYNNEI.

The chain couples TRBV11-2 to TRBJ1-5; maybe TRBD1 (5 bases). CDR3 length: 13 amino acids. CDR1 is SGHAT, CDR2 FQNNGV, per germline. Trimming pared 5 bases from V and 7 bases from J, leaving 12 bases between. The CDR3 protein is CASSVRGGQPQHF. The CDR3 DNA sequence: TGTGCCAGCAGCGTCCGGGGCGGCCAGCCCCAGCATTTT.

The chain recombines TRBV11-2 with TRBJ2-2; TRBD2 agrees at 8 bases. The CDR3 length is 15 residues. Looked up from germline, CDR1 is SGHAT and CDR2 is FQNNGV. The V and J ends lost 3 bases and 7 bases, in that order; junction bases with no gene match: 7. The DNA of the CDR3 is TGTGCCAGCAGCTTCCTCGGGGGGGCAGACGGGGAGCTGTTTTTT. It encodes CASSFLGGADGELFF.

J is TRBJ1-1 and V is TRBV19; possible D gene TRBD1, 6 bases. This CDR3 has 13 amino acids. V was trimmed by 6 bases and J by 3 bases, leaving 11 bases between them. CDR1 and CDR2 from the germline V gene are LNHDA and SQIVND (reference sequence). The CDR3 DNA follows: TGTGCCAGTAGGAAACAGGGATACACTGAAGCTTTCTTT. This gives the protein CASRKQGYTEAFF.